These 8 T cell receptor beta chains originate from one sample sequenced in a study of cytomegalovirus exposure and HLA in healthy donors. 60 Vbeta and 13 Jbeta primers were used in PCR. Measured with immunoSEQ multiplex PCR; TCRdb has only the in-frame clones, and not every one. The sample includes about 120,000 clones, about 76% of them seen just once. Sequences were obtained from PBMCs. These receptors were taken from a woman in her forties in good health and CMV-seronegative.

V gene TRBV25-1 combines with J gene TRBJ1-4; D may be TRBD1 (6 bases). The CDR3 has 14 amino acids. The V gene's germline CDR1 is MGHDK and CDR2 SYGVNS. Deletions cut 6 bases from V and 8 bases from J, with 16 bases between. In DNA form, the CDR3 reads TGTGCCAGCAGGATGACAGGCTTTAGCGAAAAACTGTTTTTT. This translates into CASRMTGFSEKLFF.

This sequence joins TRBV6-6 and TRBJ2-7; D possibly corresponds to TRBD2 (6 bases). This CDR3 is built from 15 residues. V was trimmed by 6 bases and J by 4 bases, leaving 19 bases between them. Germline CDR1 MNHNY, CDR2 SVGAGI (reference sequence). CDR3 DNA: TGTGCCAGCAGACTCTCGGACTATAACCTTTACGAGCAGTACTTC. This translates into CASRLSDYNLYEQYF.

The chain has TRBV27 and TRBJ1-2; no clear D gene. V was pared by 0 bases and J by 1 base, with 9 bases between. Looked up from germline, CDR1 is MNHEY and CDR2 is SMNVEV (reference sequence). CDR3 length equals 15 residues. The CDR3 region has the DNA TGTGCCAGCAGTTTATCGGCCACTAGTAACTATGGCTACACCTTC. Translation gives CASSLSATSNYGYTF.

This CDR3 is CASSLYSSGSQFF. CDR3 coding DNA: TGTGCCAGCAGTTTATACTCTAGCGGGAGTCAGTTCTTC. The chain has TRBV28 and TRBJ2-1; 10 bases map to TRBD2. The CDR3 is made up of 13 amino acids. Germline V gene data show CDR1 as MDHEN and CDR2 as SYDVKM. J lost 13 bases, V lost 1 base, and 4 bases had no gene match.

This clone has only a few counts. This chain joins TRBV6-5 and TRBJ1-1, with D tentatively TRBD1 (6 bases). The CDR3 is 14 residues long. Germline V gene data show CDR1 as MNHEY and CDR2 as SVGAGI. Between the trimmed V and J ends, which lost 3 bases and 1 base, there was a span of 9 bases. CDR3 DNA: TGTGCCAGCAGTTATGACAGGACGAACACTGAAGCTTTCTTT. Its protein is CASSYDRTNTEAFF.

This clone was seen a handful of times. This chain joins TRBV4-3 and TRBJ2-5; TRBD1 matches 9 bases. CDR3 length equals 16 residues. Trimming removed 0 bases from V and 2 bases from J; junction bases left unmatched: 4. Germline loops: CDR1 LGHNA, CDR2 YSLEER. DNA of the CDR3: TGCGCCAGCAGCCAAGATAAGGGACAGGGTCAAGAGACCCAGTACTTC. It yields the protein CASSQDKGQGQETQYF.

This rearrangement joins TRBV7-3 to TRBJ2-7; 7 nucleotides match TRBD1. Trimming took 2 bases from V and 4 from J; bases not matched to a gene: 8. In germline, CDR1 is SGHTA, CDR2 FQGTGA. The CDR3 sequence is 15 residues long. The CDR3 DNA reads as TGTGCCAGCAGCTTATCCGGCGACAGGGTTTACGAGCAGTACTTC. This codes for CASSLSGDRVYEQYF.

This clone occurred a few times. The rearrangement links TRBV5-1 to TRBJ2-1; weak D call: TRBD2 (5 bases). Deletions cut 0 bases from V and 11 bases from J, with 12 bases between. There are 13 residues in the CDR3. Germline V lookup: CDR1 SGHRS, CDR2 YFSETQ. CDR3 loop: CASSLEGPGKQFF. CDR3 DNA sequence: TGCGCCAGCAGCTTGGAGGGCCCCGGGAAGCAGTTCTTC.